What follows describes a single T cell receptor beta chain. Its cognate antigen is unknown. V was pared by 7 bases and J by 4 bases, with 16 bases between. The CDR3 length is 14 residues. CDR1 is MNHNY and CDR2 is SVGAGI in the germline V gene (reference sequence). The source of the sample is a study of PD-L1 blockade in urothelial cancer. Study context: Patients, treated from 2014 onward, received atezolizumab 1,200 mg intravenously every 3 weeks. Study-level points and caveats: Pretreatment peripheral blood TCR clonality that fell below the median predicted better survival among the patients studied.

The time point is: pretreatment peripheral blood. This table comes from immunoSEQ multiplex PCR, and its TCRdb copy is limited to in-frame clones, with some not included. Of 60,000 to 75,000 clones listed, around 87% are singletons. This sequence originates from a man between 60 and 75 years old with urothelial cancer. The starting material was PBMCs, obtained around atezolizumab (anti-PD-L1) treatment. This chain connects TRBV6-6 to TRBJ2-5; D is perhaps TRBD1 (6 bases). The CDR3: CASTSRPGVETQYF. The DNA of the CDR3 is TGTGCCAGCACCTCCCGCCCAGGGGTAGAGACCCAGTACTTC.